Listed below are T cell receptor beta chains from one sample, sequenced in a study of Ad26.COV2.S vaccination and SARS-CoV-2 variants. Here immunoSEQ multiplex PCR was the method, and the copy in TCRdb shows in-frame clones only, minus some. The table has under 600,000 clones, 80% to 90% seen once. The source was peripheral blood, collected in a trial of Ad26.COV2.S vaccine versus placebo. These TCRs come from a person aged 18-60 years who received the Ad26.COV2.S COVID-19 vaccine or a placebo. CDR3s include the opening cysteine and the closing phenylalanine or tryptophan. The D gene is left open where the match is weak. Clone size, where shown, is once, few, many, or a class for clones that have expanded.

CDR3aa	CDR3nt	v_gene	d_gene	j_gene	len	abundance
CASSVTGLFTDTQYF	TGCGCCAGCAGCGTCACGGGACTCTTCACAGATACGCAGTATTTT	TRBV5-1	-	TRBJ2-3	15	-
CAWSGQPTNEKLFF	TGTGCCTGGAGCGGGCAGCCAACTAATGAAAAACTGTTTTTT	TRBV30	-	TRBJ1-4	14	-
CASSVNRGRETQYF	TGTGCCAGCAGCGTCAACAGGGGCCGAGAGACCCAGTACTTC	TRBV6-5	TRBD1	TRBJ2-5	14	-
CASKDLRQGNYGYTF	TGTGCCAGCAAGGATCTCAGACAGGGTAACTATGGCTACACCTTC	TRBV28	TRBD1	TRBJ1-2	15	-
CASSLLGPPTYGYTF	TGCGCCAGCAGCTTGTTGGGCCCGCCGACCTATGGCTACACCTTC	TRBV5-1	-	TRBJ1-2	15	-
CASSKVVRGPDRSYNEQFF	TGTGCCAGCAGCAAAGTTGTCAGGGGCCCCGATCGCTCCTACAATGAGCAGTTCTTC	TRBV21-1	-	TRBJ2-1	19	once
CASSSGQGTPYEQYF	TGTGCCAGCAGTAGCGGACAGGGAACCCCCTACGAGCAGTACTTC	TRBV27	TRBD1	TRBJ2-7	15	-
CASSLYTYTDAYEQYF	TGTGCCAGCAGTTTATACACCTACACCGACGCCTACGAGCAGTACTTC	TRBV28	-	TRBJ2-7	16	-
CASSLAGTSGRLRKTQYF	TGTGCCAGCAGCTTAGCGGGGACTAGCGGGAGGCTGAGAAAGACCCAGTACTTC	TRBV7-2	TRBD2	TRBJ2-5	18	-
CASSLGIADTQYF	TGTGCCAGCAGCCTGGGCATTGCAGATACGCAGTATTTT	TRBV11-3	-	TRBJ2-3	13	-
CSAVSHYGYTF	TGCAGTGCTGTCAGCCACTATGGCTACACCTTC	TRBV20-1	-	TRBJ1-2	11	-
CASSQTGSYEQYF	TGTGCCAGCAGTCAGACAGGGAGCTACGAGCAGTACTTC	TRBV27	TRBD1	TRBJ2-7	13	-
CASSLEPGHRGSYEQYF	TGTGCCAGCAGCTTAGAGCCCGGTCACAGGGGGAGCTACGAGCAGTACTTC	TRBV11-2	TRBD1	TRBJ2-7	17	-
CSVEDVTYEQYF	TGCAGCGTTGAAGATGTCACGTACGAGCAGTACTTC	TRBV29-1	-	TRBJ2-7	12	-
CASSDLRGTEYNEQFF	TGCGCCAGCAGTGATCTGCGTGGGACAGAATACAATGAGCAGTTCTTC	TRBV10-1	TRBD1	TRBJ2-1	16	-
CASSNRQVGNQPQHF	TGTGCCAGCAGTAATCGACAGGTTGGCAATCAGCCCCAGCATTTT	TRBV28	-	TRBJ1-5	15	-
CASRLVTVNTEAFF	TGTGCCAGCAGGCTCGTAACAGTGAACACTGAAGCTTTCTTT	TRBV2	-	TRBJ1-1	14	-
CASSIMGSPLHF	TGTGCCAGCAGTATAATGGGTTCACCCCTCCACTTT	TRBV27	-	TRBJ1-6	12	-
CASGRPFPGTDTQYF	TGTGCCAGCGGCCGACCGTTCCCCGGCACAGATACGCAGTATTTT	TRBV27	-	TRBJ2-3	15	-
CASSAGQPQHF	TGTGCCAGCAGTGCTGGTCAGCCCCAGCATTTT	TRBV2	-	TRBJ1-5	11	-
CASSYAAGSTDTQYF	TGTGCCAGCAGTTACGCAGCGGGCAGCACAGATACGCAGTATTTT	TRBV6-2/TRBV6-3	-	TRBJ2-3	15	-
CASRPGTSGNTIYF	TGTGCCAGTCGTCCCGGGACCTCTGGAAACACCATATATTTT	TRBV19	-	TRBJ1-3	14	few
CASSPEGWYGYTF	TGTGCCAGCAGCCCTGAGGGGTGGTATGGCTACACCTTC	TRBV6-6	-	TRBJ1-2	13	-
CASSPSPLVGRNQPQHF	TGTGCCAGCAGTCCATCCCCCCTAGTAGGGAGGAATCAGCCCCAGCATTTT	TRBV27	-	TRBJ1-5	17	-
CAWSGDGGYTF	TGTGCCTGGAGTGGGGATGGGGGCTACACCTTC	TRBV30	-	TRBJ1-2	11	few
CASSPGEGQTYEQYF	TGTGCCAGCAGCCCAGGGGAGGGACAGACCTACGAGCAGTACTTC	TRBV2	-	TRBJ2-7	15	-
CASSLGLSTDTQYF	TGCGCCAGCAGCTTGGGCCTAAGCACAGATACGCAGTATTTT	TRBV5-1	-	TRBJ2-3	14	-
CASSLRGRANEKLFF	TGTGCCAGCAGTTTACGAGGCAGGGCTAATGAAAAACTGTTTTTT	TRBV27	-	TRBJ1-4	15	-
CASSQGYRGDTEAFF	TGTGCCAGCAGCCAAGGGTACAGGGGGGATACTGAAGCTTTCTTT	TRBV3-1/TRBV3-2	TRBD1	TRBJ1-1	15	-
CASSQSGGGETQYF	TGTGCCAGCTCACAGTCCGGGGGAGGAGAGACCCAGTACTTC	TRBV18	-	TRBJ2-5	14	-
CASSRTHSYEQYF	TGTGCCAGCAGCCGGACACACTCTTACGAGCAGTACTTC	TRBV5-5	-	TRBJ2-7	13	-
CASTTGVSGYTF	TGTGCCAGCACCACGGGAGTTAGTGGCTACACCTTC	TRBV6-5	-	TRBJ1-2	12	-
CASSLGGTYNSPLHF	TGTGCCAGCAGTTTAGGGGGGACCTATAATTCACCCCTCCACTTT	TRBV28	-	TRBJ1-6	15	-
CASSRLTPDTQYF	TGTGCCAGCAGCCGCCTAACCCCGGATACGCAGTATTTT	TRBV7-9	-	TRBJ2-3	13	-
CASSPWVPNTEAFF	TGTGCCAGCTCACCATGGGTTCCGAACACTGAAGCTTTCTTT	TRBV18	-	TRBJ1-1	14	few
CASSLGTGGNNEQFF	TGTGCCAGCAGCTTAGGGACAGGGGGAAACAATGAGCAGTTCTTC	TRBV11-1	TRBD1	TRBJ2-1	15	-
CAWSVMGQREAFF	TGTGCCTGGAGTGTTATGGGGCAGAGAGAAGCTTTCTTT	TRBV30	-	TRBJ1-1	13	-
CASSQAGGETYGYTF	TGTGCCAGCAGCCAAGCCGGGGGCGAAACCTATGGCTACACCTTC	TRBV4-2	-	TRBJ1-2	15	-
CAWSVSRTGEFRSLHF	TGTGCCTGGAGTGTTAGCCGGACAGGGGAGTTCCGTAGCCTCCACTTT	TRBV30	TRBD1	TRBJ1-6	16	-
CASSPPLAGGPDTQYF	TGTGCCAGCAGCCCCCCACTAGCGGGGGGGCCAGATACGCAGTATTTT	TRBV7-2	TRBD2	TRBJ2-3	16	once
CAWEIEENEKLFF	TGTGCCTGGGAGATAGAGGAGAATGAAAAACTGTTTTTT	TRBV30	-	TRBJ1-4	13	-
CASRKGQGGWYF	TGTGCCAGCAGGAAGGGACAGGGAGGGTGGTATTTT	TRBV6-5	TRBD1	TRBJ2-3	12	-
CASSFIGPSSGNTIYF	TGTGCCAGCAGCTTCATAGGACCCAGCTCTGGAAACACCATATATTTT	TRBV14	-	TRBJ1-3	16	-
CASSLSTGVQETQYF	TGTGCCAGCAGTTTATCGACAGGGGTCCAAGAGACCCAGTACTTC	TRBV27	TRBD1	TRBJ2-5	15	-
CASSQTTSGRVGELFF	TGTGCCAGCAGCCAGACGACTAGCGGGAGGGTCGGGGAGCTGTTTTTT	TRBV4-2	TRBD2	TRBJ2-2	16	once
CATSRETGYLSGANVLTF	TGTGCCACCAGCAGAGAGACAGGGTATCTCTCTGGGGCCAACGTCCTGACTTTC	TRBV15	TRBD1	TRBJ2-6	18	once
CAWSSGRGSGTQYF	TGTGCCTGGAGTTCTGGCAGGGGGTCCGGGACCCAGTACTTC	TRBV30	TRBD1	TRBJ2-5	14	-
CASSQVGDSYEQYF	TGTGCCAGCAGCCAAGTGGGGGACAGCTACGAGCAGTACTTC	TRBV3-1/TRBV3-2	TRBD1	TRBJ2-7	14	once
CASTSMGGPGAFYEQYF	TGTGCCAGCACCTCCATGGGGGGGCCTGGCGCCTTCTACGAGCAGTACTTC	TRBV27	-	TRBJ2-7	17	few
CSGKGTSGRADDEQFF	TGCAGCGGAAAAGGGACTAGCGGGAGGGCCGACGATGAGCAGTTCTTC	TRBV29-1	TRBD2	TRBJ2-1	16	-
CASSVSVAGGPDEQYF	TGTGCCAGCAGCGTGTCGGTAGCGGGAGGGCCTGACGAGCAGTACTTC	TRBV9	TRBD2	TRBJ2-7	16	-
CASSGPSGPYNEQFF	TGTGCCAGCAGCGGGCCATCGGGACCGTACAATGAGCAGTTCTTC	TRBV9	-	TRBJ2-1	15	-
CASRYSGSIYEQYF	TGCGCCAGCAGGTATAGCGGGAGTATCTACGAGCAGTACTTC	TRBV10-2	TRBD2	TRBJ2-7	14	once
CASSVVGKNTEAFF	TGTGCCAGCAGCGTAGTTGGCAAGAACACTGAAGCTTTCTTT	TRBV9	-	TRBJ1-1	14	-
CASSFDFDRHYGYTF	TGCGCCAGCAGCTTTGATTTCGACAGACACTATGGCTACACCTTC	TRBV5-1	-	TRBJ1-2	15	-
CASSTTDRGNGYTF	TGTGCCAGTAGTACGACGGACAGGGGGAATGGCTACACCTTC	TRBV19	TRBD1	TRBJ1-2	14	once
CASSVVVAGGHNEQFF	TGTGCCAGCAGCGTAGTGGTAGCGGGGGGACACAATGAGCAGTTCTTC	TRBV9	TRBD2	TRBJ2-1	16	-
CASSPRPGETQYF	TGTGCCAGCAGCCCCCGCCCGGGGGAGACCCAGTACTTC	TRBV4-2	-	TRBJ2-5	13	-
CASSQAPSETQYF	TGTGCCAGCAGCCAAGCGCCCAGCGAGACCCAGTACTTC	TRBV3-1/TRBV3-2	-	TRBJ2-5	13	-
CASSLSASVVNEQFF	TGCGCCAGCAGCTTATCGGCTAGCGTTGTCAATGAGCAGTTCTTC	TRBV5-1	-	TRBJ2-1	15	-